The following is a T cell receptor beta chain sequence with its context. This clonotype has a handful of counts. Its antigen remains unidentified. One base away there is no much larger clone; base qualities are not given. This sample was taken from a study of identical twins listed by TCRdb under 2016. With regard to the full study: To test whether fetal clonotypes persist, this study deep-sequenced TCR alpha and beta repertoires from monozygotic twins, from unrelated adults of various ages, and from cord blood. To rule out contamination, the twin experiments were replicated at different times with different library preparation protocols. The paper's findings and limits, for the study overall: In beta out-of-frame sequences, excess twin sharing was weaker, because having fewer shared sequences lowered the signal-to-noise ratio. Abundant cord blood beta clonotypes had fewer insertions, young adult naive repertoires showed a similar but weaker trend, and memory repertoires showed no such trend. Because the same donors could not be followed over many years, conclusions were based on cross-sectional statistical analysis. Zero-insertion analyses could be partly confounded by invariant T cells such as MAIT and iNKT, though diverse VJ usage argued against such confounding for most clonotypes. Out-of-frame TCR alpha sequences shared between twins showed an excess of low generation-probability sequences compared with coincidental sharing between unrelated individuals. In monozygotic twins, recombination models systematically underestimated out-of-frame TCR alpha sharing, but the models matched the sharing seen between unrelated individuals.

From the cysteine up to the phenylalanine, the CDR3 has a length of 14 residues. Kept here is only the CDR3 DNA, which spans 42 bases and is read in frame from base 1. The germline V and J ends show losses of 6 bases and 1 base respectively, and no gene match explains 7 bases of the junction. CDR1 and CDR2 are read off the germline V gene (reference sequence) as DFQATT and SNEGSKA. The library relied on 5' RACE. Sequenced on an Illumina HiSeq 2000. A universal primer binding site was added through template switching, and the final cDNA carried a unique molecular identifier so that TCR cDNA molecules could be counted accurately. Specific primers in the conserved constant-segment region were used to synthesize first-strand cDNA for the TCR alpha and beta chains. To control for contamination, each cDNA library was double barcoded with a SMART-Mk sample barcode plus Illumina barcodes. TruSeq adapter sequences along with Illumina sample barcodes were introduced in two successive PCR steps. The TCR alpha and beta cDNA libraries were sequenced on the Illumina HiSeq platform using custom primers. As for how the authors treated the data: Unique molecular identifiers were extracted from raw reads with MiGEC, and CDR3 positions were determined with MiXCR. For each individual, recombination models were inferred using an EM algorithm with the repgenHMM and IGoR tools. The tcR package in R was used for shared clonotype analysis, with sharing normalized by the product of cloneset sizes. To study raw recombination free of thymic and clonal selection effects, out-of-frame nonproductive sequences were analyzed. TCRdb redid the processing of the public reads, applying fastp at Q25 and MiXCR, and retained in-frame beta chains. Each entry is one CDR3 protein sequence, shown with its most common DNA and genes. The V and J calls follow TCRdb's processing rather than the paper's. The sample table contains around 240,000 distinct CDR3 sequences; only one count was recorded for roughly 7% of them. The ten largest account for roughly 3.9% of the sample.

All donors were healthy Caucasians. Three pairs of female monozygotic twins, all aged roughly 18 to 30 years, made up the twin cohort. Miltenyi CD45RO+ enrichment and human naive T-cell isolation kits were used to isolate memory (CD45RO+) and naive T cells from PBMC. The same specimen was also included in a second study, on yellow fever vaccine responses in identical twins. As the second study states: According to the authors, the vaccine-induced T cell response in identical twins seemed to be partly convergent and partly specific to each individual. Focusing on identical twins, the study followed the T cell clones that responded to the vaccine, and did so with precision.

The sequence joins TRBV20-1 to TRBJ2-5; TRBD2 aligns with 8 central bases. The clonotype comes from a woman younger than 30 in good health. Sequencing used memory (CD45RO+) T cells sorted from blood. The cell subset or site label of this sample denotes: CD45RO+ enriched T cells. The CDR3: CSAPGLGAQETQYF. Read as DNA, the sequence is TGCAGTGCCCCGGGACTAGGAGCCCAAGAGACCCAGTACTTC.